Listed here are 11 T cell receptor beta chains from one sample, sequenced in a study of cytomegalovirus exposure and HLA in healthy donors. It was with 60 Vbeta and 13 Jbeta primers that the PCR ran. Clones were read by immunoSEQ multiplex PCR, and TCRdb kept only the in-frame ones, dropping some. The repertoire has approximately 190,000 clones, 81% of them found once; the top ten carry over 3.5%. Sequencing was performed on PBMCs. These receptors came from a man aged 50-60 years in good health and CMV-seronegative.

This chain links TRBV6-5 with TRBJ1-1; D might be TRBD1 (5 bases). CDR1 and CDR2 from the germline V gene are MNHEY and SVGAGI. The CDR3 runs to 15 residues. Between the trimmed V and J ends, which lost 2 bases and 7 bases, there was a span of 17 bases. CDR3 amino acids: CASSYNAAGSSEAFF. The CDR3 DNA reads as TGTGCCAGCAGTTACAACGCGGCAGGGTCTAGTGAAGCTTTCTTT.

The rearrangement joins TRBV19 to TRBJ1-5; no firm D call. The CDR3 loop spans 15 amino acids. The V end was cut by 0 bases, the J end by 6 bases, with 12 bases between. CDR1 is LNHDA, CDR2 SQIVND, per germline (reference sequence). CDR3 coding DNA: TGTGCCAGTAGTATAGATCTATCTTCTGGTCAGCCCCAGCATTTT. This translates into CASSIDLSSGQPQHF.

V is TRBV27 and J is TRBJ1-6; D remains unclear. From germline, CDR1 is MNHEY and CDR2 SMNVEV (reference sequence). The CDR3 has 14 amino acids. The germline V and J ends were trimmed by 7 bases and 7 bases, with 14 bases remaining between them. The CDR3 DNA reads as TGTGCCAGCACCTCCCCCGCCGAGAATTCACCCCTCCACTTT. Encoded protein: CASTSPAENSPLHF.

V usage is TRBV6-6 and J usage is TRBJ1-3; D uncertain. Trimming stripped 7 bases from V and 0 bases from J, with 13 bases between. The germline gives CDR1 MNHNY, CDR2 SVGAGI (reference sequence). This CDR3 has 15 amino acids. CDR3 in amino acids: CASTLTRLSGNTIYF. The CDR3 region has the DNA TGTGCCAGCACCTTGACGAGGCTCTCTGGAAACACCATATATTTT.

The chain links TRBV7-6 to TRBJ1-1, with a possible D match to TRBD1 (5 bases). The CDR3 is 12 amino acids. Germline V gene sequence: CDR1 SGHVS, CDR2 FNYEAQ. Deletions cut 5 bases from V and 7 bases from J, with 11 bases between. CDR3 protein: CASSRVGGEAFF. CDR3 nucleotide sequence: TGTGCCAGCAGCCGGGTGGGGGGTGAAGCTTTCTTT.

V and J are TRBV11-2 and TRBJ2-2; 7 nucleotides align to TRBD1. V shed 7 bases and J 4 bases; nucleotides not matched to a gene: 9. The CDR3 extends over 15 amino acids. In germline, CDR1 is SGHAT, CDR2 FQNNGV. The CDR3 region has the DNA TGTGCCAGCAATAGGGGGCCCTCGGGCACCGGGGAGCTGTTTTTT. It yields the protein CASNRGPSGTGELFF.

This rearrangement joins TRBV25-1 to TRBJ1-2, with D perhaps TRBD1 (5 bases). The CDR3 covers 13 residues. Between the trimmed V and J ends, which lost 3 bases and 8 bases, there was a span of 13 bases. Germline CDR1 is MGHDK and CDR2 is SYGVNS. The CDR3 protein is CASSEAGSKGYTF. The CDR3 coding sequence is TGTGCCAGCAGTGAGGCAGGGTCGAAGGGCTACACCTTC.

This chain's CDR3 is CASSTTPTGTNTGELFF. DNA for the CDR3: TGTGCCAGCAGCACAACCCCTACAGGGACGAACACCGGGGAGCTGTTTTTT. The chain joins TRBV11-3 to TRBJ2-2; D possibly corresponds to TRBD1 (6 bases). Trimming removed 5 bases from V and 0 bases from J, with 16 bases in between. Germline CDR1 reads SGHNT; CDR2 reads YENEEA. This CDR3 has 17 amino acids.

The V call is TRBV6-5, the J call TRBJ1-1; 9 bases are a match to TRBD1. The germline gives CDR1 MNHEY, CDR2 SVGAGI. The junction had 4 bases not matched to a gene; V was cut back by 4 bases and J by 1 base. The CDR3 is 15 amino acids. CDR3 coding DNA: TGTGCCAGCAGTTCCCCGGACAGGGGGAACACTGAAGCTTTCTTT. This codes for CASSSPDRGNTEAFF.

The V gene is TRBV7-9, the J gene TRBJ2-5; D is unresolved. The DNA end is more similar to TRBJ2-7, so the J call may be wrong. The CDR3 totals 14 residues. Germline V gives CDR1 SEHNR, CDR2 FQNEAQ (reference sequence). The CDR3 nucleotides read TGTGCCAGCAGCTTAGAGCGCCGGATCTACGAGCAGTACTTC. It specifies CASSLERRIYEQYF.

This chain connects TRBV19 to TRBJ1-4, with a tentative D call TRBD1 (6 bases). Deletions cut 7 bases from V and 0 bases from J, with 15 bases between. The CDR3 is 16 amino acids. Germline CDR1 and CDR2: LNHDA and SQIVND (reference sequence). For the CDR3, the DNA is TGTGCCAGTACCCCGACAGGACGCGCAACTAATGAAAAACTGTTTTTT. Its translation is CASTPTGRATNEKLFF. Based on the CDR3 plus reference TRBV19 and TRBJ1-4, the full variable domain is DGGITQSPKYLFRKEGQNVTLSCEQNLNHDAMYWYRQDPGQGLRLIYYSQIVNDFQKGDIAEGYSVSREKKESFPLTVTSAQKNPTAFYLCASTPTGRATNEKLFFGSGTQLSVL.